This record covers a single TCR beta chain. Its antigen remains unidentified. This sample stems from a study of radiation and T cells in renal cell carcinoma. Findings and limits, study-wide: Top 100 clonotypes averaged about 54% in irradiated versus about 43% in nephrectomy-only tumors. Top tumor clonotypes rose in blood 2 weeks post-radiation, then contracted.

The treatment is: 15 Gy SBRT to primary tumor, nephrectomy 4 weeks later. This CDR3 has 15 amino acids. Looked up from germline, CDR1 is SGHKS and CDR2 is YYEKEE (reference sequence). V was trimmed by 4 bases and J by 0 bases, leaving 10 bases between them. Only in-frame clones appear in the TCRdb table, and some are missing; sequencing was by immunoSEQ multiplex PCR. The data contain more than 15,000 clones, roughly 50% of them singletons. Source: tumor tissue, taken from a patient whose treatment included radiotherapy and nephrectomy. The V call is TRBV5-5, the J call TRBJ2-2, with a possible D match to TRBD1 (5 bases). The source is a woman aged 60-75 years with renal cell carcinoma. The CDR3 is CASSPYRSNTGELFF. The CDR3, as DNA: TGTGCCAGCAGCCCGTACAGGTCGAACACCGGGGAGCTGTTTTTT.